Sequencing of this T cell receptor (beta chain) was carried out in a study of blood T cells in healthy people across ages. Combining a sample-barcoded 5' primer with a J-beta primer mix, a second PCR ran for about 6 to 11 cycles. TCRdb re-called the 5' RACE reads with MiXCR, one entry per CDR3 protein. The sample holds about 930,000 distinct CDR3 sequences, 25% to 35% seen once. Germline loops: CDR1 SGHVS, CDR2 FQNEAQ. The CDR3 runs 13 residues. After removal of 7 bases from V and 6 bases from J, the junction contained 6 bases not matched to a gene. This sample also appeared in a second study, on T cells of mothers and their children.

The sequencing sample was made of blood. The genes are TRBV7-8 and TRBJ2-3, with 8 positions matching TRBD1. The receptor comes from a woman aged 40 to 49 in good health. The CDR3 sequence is CASNPDRADTQYF. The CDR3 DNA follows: TGTGCCAGCAACCCGGACAGGGCGGATACGCAGTATTTT. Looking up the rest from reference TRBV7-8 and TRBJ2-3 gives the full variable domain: GAGVSQSPRYKVAKRGQDVALRCDPISGHVSLFWYQQALGQGPEFLTYFQNEAQLDKSGLPSDRFFAERPEGSVSTLKIQRTQQEDSAVYLCASNPDRADTQYFGPGTRLTVL.